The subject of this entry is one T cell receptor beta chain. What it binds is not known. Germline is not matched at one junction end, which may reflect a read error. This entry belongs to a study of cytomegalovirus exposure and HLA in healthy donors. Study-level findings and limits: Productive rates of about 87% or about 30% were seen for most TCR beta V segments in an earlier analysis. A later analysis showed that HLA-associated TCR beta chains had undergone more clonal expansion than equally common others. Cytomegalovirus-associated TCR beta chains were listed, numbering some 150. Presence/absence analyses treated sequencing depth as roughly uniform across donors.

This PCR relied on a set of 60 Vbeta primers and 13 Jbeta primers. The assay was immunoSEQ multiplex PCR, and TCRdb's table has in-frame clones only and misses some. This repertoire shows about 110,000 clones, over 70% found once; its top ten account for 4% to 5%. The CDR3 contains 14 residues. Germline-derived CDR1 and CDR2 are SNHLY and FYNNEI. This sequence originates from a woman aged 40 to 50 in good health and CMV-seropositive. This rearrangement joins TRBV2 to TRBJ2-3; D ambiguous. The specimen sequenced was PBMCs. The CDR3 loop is CASSPDGPTDTRYF. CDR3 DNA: TGTGCCAGCAGCCCCGACGGTCCCACAGATACGCGGTATTTT.